The clone carrying this TCR beta chain came up many times. Its antigen is still unknown. Germline loops: CDR1 SNHLY, CDR2 FYNNEI. The ends lost 10 bases at V and 5 bases at J; junction bases unmatched: 10. The CDR3 consists of 13 residues. The data stem from a study of T cell repertoires in cytomegalovirus infection. On the study more broadly: Shared public TCR beta signatures pointed to both CMV infection and a matching HLA type.

From the reads, TCRdb called clonotypes with MiXCR, one entry per CDR3 protein. The sample yields about 200,000 distinct CDR3 sequences, roughly 9.8% seen once. General study points: Cumulated frequencies of public TCR beta families served to identify carriers of CMV plus the relevant HLA. It was HLA-C-restricted CMV-specific TCR beta clonotypes that dominated the response ex vivo.

The chain links TRBV2 to TRBJ1-2; 7 bases map to TRBD1. The sequenced sample consisted of PBMCs. The TCR originated in a human donor in good health (CMV status not recorded). Some clones in this sample may be carry-over from other donors' samples. Written as DNA, the CDR3 is TGTGCCACCCTCCGACAGGGAAATTATGGCTACACCTTC. Its protein is CATLRQGNYGYTF.